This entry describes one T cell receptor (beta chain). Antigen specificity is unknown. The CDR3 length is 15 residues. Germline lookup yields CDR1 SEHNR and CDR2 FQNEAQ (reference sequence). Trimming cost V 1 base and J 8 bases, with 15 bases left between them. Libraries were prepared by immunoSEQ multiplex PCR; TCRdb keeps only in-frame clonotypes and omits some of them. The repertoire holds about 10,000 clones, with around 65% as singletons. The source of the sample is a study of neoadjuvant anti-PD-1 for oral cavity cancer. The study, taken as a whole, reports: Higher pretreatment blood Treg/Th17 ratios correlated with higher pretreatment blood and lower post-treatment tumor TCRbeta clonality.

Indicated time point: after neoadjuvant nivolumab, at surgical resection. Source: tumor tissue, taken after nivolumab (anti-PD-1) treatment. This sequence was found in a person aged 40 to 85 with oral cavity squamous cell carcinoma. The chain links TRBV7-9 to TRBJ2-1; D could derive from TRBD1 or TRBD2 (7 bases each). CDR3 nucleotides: TGTGCCAGCAGCTTAGAGGGGAGGGGGCTGGATGAGCAGTTCTTC. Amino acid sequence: CASSLEGRGLDEQFF.